This T cell receptor beta chain was retrieved from a study of OX40 agonist ivuxolimab in advanced cancers. For the study at large: In three patients, partial responses were observed, one with hepatocellular carcinoma and two with cutaneous melanoma.

If patients had autoimmune disease history or systemic immunosuppression, they were excluded. Peripheral blood came from all dose cohorts at three timepoints. The V end was cut by 5 bases, the J end by 4 bases, with 11 bases between. This CDR3 is built from 13 residues. The germline V gene has CDR1 MNHEY and CDR2 SVGAGI. Assay used: immunoSEQ multiplex PCR; TCRdb lists only in-frame clones, some missing. The table has nearly 80,000 clones, approximately 85% seen once. The chain combines TRBV6-5 with TRBJ1-1; D ambiguous. Sequencing used CD4+ or CD8+ T cells sorted from blood, obtained in a trial of the OX40 agonist ivuxolimab. The sequence was collected from an adult with an advanced solid tumor such as melanoma, head and neck, liver or kidney cancer. The CDR3: CASSPLSLTEAFF. CDR3 sequence (DNA): TGTGCCAGCAGTCCTCTCAGTCTCACTGAAGCTTTCTTT.